The 23 T cell receptor beta chains listed next were all sequenced from one sample in a study of identical twins. Each CDR3 protein gets one entry after TCRdb re-called the 5' RACE reads with MiXCR. The table lists about 900,000 distinct CDR3 sequences, approximately 13% of them singletons. The sample also formed part of further work on yellow fever vaccine responses in identical twins.

The sample was PBMCs. These receptors were collected from a woman between 18 and 29 years old in good health.

The chain links TRBV25-1 to TRBJ2-1; 9 nucleotides line up with TRBD2. Trimming removed 4 bases from V and 3 bases from J; junction bases left unmatched: 13. The germline V gene has CDR1 MGHDK and CDR2 SYGVNS. The CDR3 spans 18 residues. In DNA, the CDR3 is TGTGCCAGCAGTGTGCGAGCGCTAGCGGGACGGAACTACAATGAGCAGTTCTTC. Translation: CASSVRALAGRNYNEQFF.

V gene TRBV12-3 or TRBV12-4 combines with J gene TRBJ2-2; TRBD2 might be the D (6 bases). The CDR3 consists of 16 residues. The V end was cut by 9 bases, the J end by 3 bases, with 20 bases between. The CDR3 coding sequence is TGTGCCAGTATGGCAGGGTGGAGGGAAGACACCGGGGAGCTGTTTTTT. It is translated as CASMAGWREDTGELFF.

The V call is TRBV29-1, the J call TRBJ2-2, with D possibly TRBD1 on 5 matching bases. In germline, CDR1 is SQVTM, CDR2 ANQGSEA. V shed 1 base and J shed 1 base, with 10 bases lying between them. CDR3 length: 15 residues. CDR3 region: CSVEVIGENTGELFF. Written as DNA, the CDR3 is TGCAGCGTTGAAGTTATAGGGGAGAACACCGGGGAGCTGTTTTTT.

This clonotype has at least ten counts. The CDR3 is CASSLARGQGREQFF. The CDR3 nucleotides read TGTGCCAGCAGCTTAGCGAGGGGGCAGGGACGTGAGCAGTTCTTC. The chain employs TRBV7-2 and TRBJ2-1, with 7 bases aligning to TRBD1. Germline V lookup: CDR1 SGHTA, CDR2 FQGNSA. With V trimmed by 0 bases and J by 9 bases, 8 bases remained unmatched. The CDR3 totals 15 residues.

This clonotype has a handful of counts. This sequence joins TRBV6-1 and TRBJ1-4, with D possibly TRBD1 on 5 matching bases. CDR3 length equals 16 residues. CDR1 and CDR2 (germline): MNHNS, SASEGT. V lost 4 bases, J lost 0 bases, and 12 bases lay in between. CDR3 DNA: TGTGCCAGCAGTGCCCGGGCGGGGGCAACTAATGAAAAACTGTTTTTT. It codes for CASSARAGATNEKLFF.

This chain connects TRBV6-1 to TRBJ2-7; the match to TRBD1 covers 12 bases. This CDR3 comprises 17 residues. V was pared by 4 bases and J by 5 bases, with 12 bases of the junction left unmatched. CDR1 is MNHNS, CDR2 SASEGT, per germline. CDR3 coding DNA: TGTGCCAGCAGTGCCTCCGAACCCGGGACAGGGGGCGACGAGCAGTACTTC. Encoded protein: CASSASEPGTGGDEQYF.

In this sample, this clonotype turned up a few times. The rearrangement joins TRBV5-1 to TRBJ2-6; 8 nucleotides line up with TRBD1. The CDR3 sequence is 15 residues long. The germline CDR1 and CDR2 sequences are SGHRS and YFSETQ. With V trimmed by 4 bases and J by 4 bases, 4 bases remained unmatched. CDR3: CASSQTGDGANVLTF. The CDR3 DNA reads as TGCGCCAGCAGCCAGACAGGGGACGGGGCCAACGTCCTGACTTTC.

This clonotype was counted at least ten times. The rearrangement uses TRBV20-1 and TRBJ2-1; weak D call: TRBD2 (5 bases). The germline gives CDR1 DFQATT, CDR2 SNEGSKA (reference sequence). V lost 0 bases and J 5 bases, leaving 17 bases between the germline ends. This CDR3 is 16 amino acids long. The CDR3 nucleotides read TGCAGTGCTAGAGATGCCCGGACTGGCGCTAACAATGAGCAGTTCTTC. Translation: CSARDARTGANNEQFF.

This clonotype was picked up a small number of times. The chain couples TRBV7-8 to TRBJ1-4; 8 bases match TRBD1. Losses at the gene ends were 5 bases for V and 5 bases for J; bases not matched to a gene: 4. CDR1 and CDR2 (germline): SGHVS, FQNEAQ. CDR3 length: 14 residues. This CDR3 reads CASSPRTGNEKLFF. In nucleotides, the CDR3 is TGTGCCAGCAGCCCGAGGACAGGGAATGAAAAACTGTTTTTT.

This clonotype was seen a handful of times. The chain joins TRBV12-3 or TRBV12-4 to TRBJ2-3, with D perhaps matching TRBD1 (7 bases). The V end was cut by 6 bases, the J end by 0 bases, with 22 bases between. The CDR3 loop spans 18 amino acids. Here the CDR3 reads CASRPSRGVRTSTDTQYF. The CDR3 bases are TGTGCCAGCAGACCATCCAGGGGGGTGCGGACCAGCACAGATACGCAGTATTTT.

This clonotype showed up just a few times. The CDR3 spells CSARPWDREETQYF. Written as DNA, the CDR3 is TGCAGTGCTAGACCCTGGGACAGGGAGGAGACCCAGTACTTC. The genes are TRBV20-1 and TRBJ2-5, with 9 positions matching TRBD1. After removal of 2 bases from V and 5 bases from J, the junction contained 6 bases not matched to a gene. The CDR3 covers 14 residues. Germline V gene sequence: CDR1 DFQATT, CDR2 SNEGSKA (reference sequence).

The chain couples TRBV6-2 or TRBV6-3 to TRBJ1-2, with TRBD1 matching over 10 bases. Germline V gives CDR1 MNHEY, CDR2 SVGEGT. This CDR3 is built from 15 residues. V trimming: 6 bases; J trimming: 0 bases; junction bases outside the gene matches: 4. CDR3 loop: CASRGQGYANYGYTF. As DNA, the CDR3 is TGTGCCAGCAGGGGACAGGGGTACGCTAACTATGGCTACACCTTC.

This clonotype was found many times. The chain has TRBV12-3 or TRBV12-4 and TRBJ2-3, with 7 bases that match TRBD1. The CDR3 consists of 14 residues. Unmatched junction bases numbered 5, after V lost 6 bases and J lost 2 bases. The DNA for the CDR3 is TGTGCCAGCAGCCATGGACAGGACACAGATACGCAGTATTTT. The encoded protein is CASSHGQDTDTQYF.

This clonotype occurred a few times. V usage is TRBV10-3 and J usage is TRBJ2-1; 13 nucleotides align to TRBD2. CDR3 length: 16 amino acids. With V trimmed by 4 bases and J by 8 bases, 8 bases remained unmatched. Per germline, CDR1 ENHRY and CDR2 SYGVKD. CDR3 protein: CAISVLAGGPFDEQFF. The CDR3 nucleotides read TGTGCCATCAGTGTACTAGCGGGAGGGCCTTTCGATGAGCAGTTCTTC.

The sample holds a few counts of this clonotype. The V and J genes are TRBV18 and TRBJ2-4; TRBD2 is a possible D gene (5 bases). Between the trimmed V and J ends, which lost 3 bases and 4 bases, there was a span of 16 bases. The CDR3 has 16 amino acids. Germline V gene sequence: CDR1 KGHSH, CDR2 LQKENI. The CDR3 region has the DNA TGTGCCAGCTCACCGCCCCCCGGAGGACCTAAAAACATTCAGTACTTC. It translates to CASSPPPGGPKNIQYF.

V and J are TRBV6-5 and TRBJ2-3, with 7 bases that match TRBD2. Germline lookup yields CDR1 MNHEY and CDR2 SVGAGI. The CDR3 spans 15 residues. With 4 bases clipped from V and 2 bases from J, the junction kept 6 bases outside the gene matches. The CDR3 region is CASSSGLGPTDTQYF. CDR3 nucleotides: TGTGCCAGCAGTTCCGGACTAGGTCCCACAGATACGCAGTATTTT.

Only a few counts were recorded for this clonotype. Being one base from a much bigger clone, this may be a read error. The CDR3 loop reads CASSYEGGPYNEQFF. The CDR3 DNA reads as TGTGCCAGCAGTTACGAGGGGGGGCCCTACAATGAGCAGTTCTTC. J is TRBJ2-1 and V is TRBV6-2 or TRBV6-3, with D tentatively TRBD2 (7 bases). Germline loops: CDR1 MNHEY, CDR2 SVGEGT. The CDR3 has 15 amino acids. Deletions cut 2 bases from V and 2 bases from J, with 10 bases between.

This clonotype was found a few times. This chain's CDR3 is CASSWRGQDEQFF. The CDR3 nucleotides read TGTGCCAGCAGTTGGAGGGGGCAGGATGAGCAGTTCTTC. The chain combines TRBV12-3 or TRBV12-4 with TRBJ2-1; possible D gene TRBD1, 7 bases. CDR3 length: 13 residues. With 4 bases removed from V and 8 bases from J, the gap between germline ends came to 12 bases.

The rearrangement links TRBV7-6 to TRBJ2-2; no clear D gene. Trimming took off 5 bases at V and 4 bases at J, with 11 bases between the two ends. The V gene's germline CDR1 is SGHVS and CDR2 FNYEAQ. The CDR3 is made up of 14 amino acids. The CDR3 loop is CASSLGIPTGELFF. The CDR3 nucleotides read TGTGCCAGCAGCCTAGGGATTCCCACCGGGGAGCTGTTTTTT.

The V call is TRBV7-3, the J call TRBJ2-1, with 8 bases aligning to TRBD1. V gave up 4 bases and J gave up 0 bases; unmatched junction bases: 11. There are 18 residues in the CDR3. Germline V lookup: CDR1 SGHTA, CDR2 FQGTGA. The CDR3 region is CASSSGTGGSSSYNEQFF. The CDR3 DNA is TGTGCCAGCAGCTCCGGCACAGGGGGGTCGAGCTCCTACAATGAGCAGTTCTTC.

This clonotype was detected ten times or more. The genes are TRBV14 and TRBJ2-1, with 12 bases fitting TRBD2. V shed 5 bases and J 7 bases; nucleotides not matched to a gene: 9. This CDR3 is built from 16 residues. Germline V lookup: CDR1 SGHDN, CDR2 FVKESK. CDR3 bases: TGTGCCAGCAGCTCCCGACTAGCGGGAGTAGGAAATGAGCAGTTCTTC. This gives the protein CASSSRLAGVGNEQFF.

This clonotype has a handful of counts. This chain joins TRBV7-3 and TRBJ2-1; TRBD2 matches at 12 bases. Germline CDR1 is SGHTA and CDR2 is FQGTGA. The CDR3 has 18 amino acids. V lost 3 bases to trimming and J lost 0 bases; unmatched junction nucleotides: 6. The CDR3 spells CASSFGLAGTRSYNEQFF. As DNA, the CDR3 is TGTGCCAGCAGCTTCGGACTAGCGGGAACCCGCTCCTACAATGAGCAGTTCTTC.

This rearrangement joins TRBV5-5 to TRBJ2-7; 16 positions match TRBD2. V gave up 5 bases and J gave up 4 bases; unmatched junction bases: 9. The CDR3 contains 17 residues. The V gene's germline CDR1 is SGHKS and CDR2 YYEKEE (reference sequence). The CDR3 DNA reads TGTGCCAGCAGGCCCGGGACTAGCGGGGGGGCAAGGTACGAGCAGTACGTC. It translates to CASRPGTSGGARYEQYV.